This TCR beta chain comes out of a study of CD8 T cells in Susac syndrome. Reverse transcription of roughly 0.5 to 1 ug RNA used random hexamers. Each CDR3 protein gets one entry after TCRdb re-called the immunoSEQ multiplex PCR reads with MiXCR. The data show about 130,000 distinct CDR3 sequences, 91% seen once. Negative isolation was used for CD8+ and CD4+ T cells and FACS enrichment for TEMRA cells. The CDR3 has 17 residues. Trimming took off 3 bases at V and 2 bases at J, with 14 bases between the two ends. This clonotype occurred once. The specimen was CD8+ T cells from PBMCs. This TCR came from a human donor with multiple sclerosis. This sequence joins TRBV12-3 or TRBV12-4 and TRBJ2-6; weak D call: TRBD2 (6 bases). In nucleotides, the CDR3 is TGTGCCAGCAGTTTCGGGGGTTTCGTCGCTGGGGCCAACGTCCTGACTTTC. This sequence encodes CASSFGGFVAGANVLTF.